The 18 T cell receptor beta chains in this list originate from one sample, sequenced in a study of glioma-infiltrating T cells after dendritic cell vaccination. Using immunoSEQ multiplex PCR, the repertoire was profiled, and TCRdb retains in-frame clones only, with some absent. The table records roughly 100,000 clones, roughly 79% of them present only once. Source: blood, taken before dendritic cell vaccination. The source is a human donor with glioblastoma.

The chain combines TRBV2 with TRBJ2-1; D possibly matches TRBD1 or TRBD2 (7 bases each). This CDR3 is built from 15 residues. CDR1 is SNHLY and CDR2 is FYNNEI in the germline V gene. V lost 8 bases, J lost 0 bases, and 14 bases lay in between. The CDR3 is CASGGGDSSYNEQFF. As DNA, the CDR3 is TGTGCCAGCGGTGGGGGGGACAGCTCCTACAATGAGCAGTTCTTC.

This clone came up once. The CDR3 DNA is TGTGCCTGGAGTAAGGACAGGGGAGTTGGCCAGCCCCAGCATTTT. Amino acid sequence: CAWSKDRGVGQPQHF. The chain recombines TRBV30 with TRBJ1-5, with TRBD1 matching 9 bases. Trimming removed 2 bases from V and 7 bases from J; junction bases left unmatched: 9. Germline V gene lookup returns CDR1 GTSNPN and CDR2 SVGIG (reference sequence). The CDR3 sequence is 15 residues long. Based on the CDR3 plus reference TRBV30 and TRBJ1-5, the full variable domain is SQTIHQWPATLVQPVGSPLSLECTVEGTSNPNLYWYRQAAGRGLQLLFYSVGIGQISSEVPQNLSASRPQDRQFILSSKKLLLSDSGFYLCAWSKDRGVGQPQHFGDGTRLSIL.

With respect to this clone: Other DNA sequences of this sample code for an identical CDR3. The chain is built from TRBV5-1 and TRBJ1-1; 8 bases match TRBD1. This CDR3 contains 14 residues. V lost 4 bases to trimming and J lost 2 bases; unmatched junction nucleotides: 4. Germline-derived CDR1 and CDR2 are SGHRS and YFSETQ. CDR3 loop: CASSRGQENTEAFF. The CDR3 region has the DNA TGCGCCAGCAGCCGGGGACAGGAAAACACTGAAGCTTTCTTT.

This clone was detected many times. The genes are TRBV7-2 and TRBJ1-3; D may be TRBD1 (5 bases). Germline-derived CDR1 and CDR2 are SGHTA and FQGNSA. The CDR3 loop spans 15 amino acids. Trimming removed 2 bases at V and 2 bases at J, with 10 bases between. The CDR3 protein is CASSLRGGTGNTIYF. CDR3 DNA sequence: TGTGCCAGCAGCTTACGGGGGGGAACTGGAAACACCATATATTTT.

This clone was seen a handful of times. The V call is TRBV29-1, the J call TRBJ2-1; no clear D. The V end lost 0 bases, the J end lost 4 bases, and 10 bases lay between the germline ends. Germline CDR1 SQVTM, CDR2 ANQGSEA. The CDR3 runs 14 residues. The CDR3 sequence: CSVEDRSSYNEQFF. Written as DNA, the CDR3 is TGCAGCGTTGAAGACCGGAGTTCATACAATGAGCAGTTCTTC.

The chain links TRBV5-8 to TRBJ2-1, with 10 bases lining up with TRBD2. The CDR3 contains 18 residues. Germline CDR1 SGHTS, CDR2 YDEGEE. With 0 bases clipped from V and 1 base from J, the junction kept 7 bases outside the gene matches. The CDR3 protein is CASSLVSGGIRSYNEQFF. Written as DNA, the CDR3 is TGTGCCAGCAGCTTGGTTAGCGGGGGGATTAGGTCCTACAATGAGCAGTTCTTC.

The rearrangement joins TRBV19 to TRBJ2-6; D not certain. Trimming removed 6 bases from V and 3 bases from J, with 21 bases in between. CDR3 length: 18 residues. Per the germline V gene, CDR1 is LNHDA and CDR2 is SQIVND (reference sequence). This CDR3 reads CASSAKNPLTGGANVLTF. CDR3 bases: TGTGCCAGTAGCGCAAAAAACCCCCTCACCGGTGGGGCCAACGTCCTGACTTTC. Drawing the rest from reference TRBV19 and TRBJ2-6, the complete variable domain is DGGITQSPKYLFRKEGQNVTLSCEQNLNHDAMYWYRQDPGQGLRLIYYSQIVNDFQKGDIAEGYSVSREKKESFPLTVTSAQKNPTAFYLCASSAKNPLTGGANVLTFGAGSRLTVL.

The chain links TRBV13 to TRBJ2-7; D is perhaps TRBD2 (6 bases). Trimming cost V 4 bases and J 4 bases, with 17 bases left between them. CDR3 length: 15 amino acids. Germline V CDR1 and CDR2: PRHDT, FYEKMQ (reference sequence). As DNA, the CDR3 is TGTGCCAGCAGCTCCGGGACTTCGCTAAAATACGAGCAGTACTTC. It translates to CASSSGTSLKYEQYF.

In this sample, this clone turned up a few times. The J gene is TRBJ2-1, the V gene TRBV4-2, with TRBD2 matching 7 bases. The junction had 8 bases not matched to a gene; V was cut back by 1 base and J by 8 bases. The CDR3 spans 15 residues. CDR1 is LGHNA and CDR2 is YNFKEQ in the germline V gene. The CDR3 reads CASSQVSGRSDEQFF. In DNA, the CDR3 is TGTGCCAGCAGCCAAGTTAGCGGGCGGAGTGATGAGCAGTTCTTC.

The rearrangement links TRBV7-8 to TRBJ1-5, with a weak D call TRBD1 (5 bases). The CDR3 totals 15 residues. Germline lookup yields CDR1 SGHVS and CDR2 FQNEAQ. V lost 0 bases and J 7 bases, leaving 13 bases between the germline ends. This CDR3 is CASSLAQWGGQPQHF. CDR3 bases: TGTGCCAGCAGCTTAGCGCAATGGGGCGGCCAGCCCCAGCATTTT.

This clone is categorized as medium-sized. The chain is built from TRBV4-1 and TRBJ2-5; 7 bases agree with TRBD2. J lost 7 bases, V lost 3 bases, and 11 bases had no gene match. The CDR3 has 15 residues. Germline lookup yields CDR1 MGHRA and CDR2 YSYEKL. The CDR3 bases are TGCGCCAGCAGCCAGAGCCCAGGGAGGGTGGGGACCCAGTACTTC. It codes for CASSQSPGRVGTQYF.

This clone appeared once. In DNA, the CDR3 is TGTGCCAGCAGTCGGGACAGGGGGCCGGGTGGCTACACCTTC. This encodes CASSRDRGPGGYTF. This sequence joins TRBV6-5 and TRBJ1-2; TRBD1 agrees at 12 bases. With V trimmed by 5 bases and J by 7 bases, 5 bases remained unmatched. The CDR3 has 14 residues. CDR1 is MNHEY and CDR2 is SVGAGI in the germline V gene.

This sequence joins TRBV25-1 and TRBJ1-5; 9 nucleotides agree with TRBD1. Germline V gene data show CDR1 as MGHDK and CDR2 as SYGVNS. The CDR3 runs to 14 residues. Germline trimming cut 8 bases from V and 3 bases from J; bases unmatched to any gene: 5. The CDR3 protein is CASSDRGDNQPQHF. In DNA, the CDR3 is TGTGCCAGCTCGGACAGGGGTGACAATCAGCCCCAGCATTTT.

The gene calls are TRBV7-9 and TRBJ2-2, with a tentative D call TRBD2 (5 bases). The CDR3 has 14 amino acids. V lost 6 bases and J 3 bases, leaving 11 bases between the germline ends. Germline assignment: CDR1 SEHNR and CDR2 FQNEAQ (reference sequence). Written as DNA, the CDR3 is TGTGCCAGCAGTCCGGGATCCCACACCGGGGAGCTGTTTTTT. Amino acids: CASSPGSHTGELFF.

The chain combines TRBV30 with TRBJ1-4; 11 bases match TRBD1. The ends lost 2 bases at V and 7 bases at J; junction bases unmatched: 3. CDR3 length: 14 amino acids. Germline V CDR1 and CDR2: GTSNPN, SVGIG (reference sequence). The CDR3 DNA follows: TGTGCCTGGAGTCGGGACAGGGGGTTTGAAAAACTGTTTTTT. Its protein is CAWSRDRGFEKLFF.

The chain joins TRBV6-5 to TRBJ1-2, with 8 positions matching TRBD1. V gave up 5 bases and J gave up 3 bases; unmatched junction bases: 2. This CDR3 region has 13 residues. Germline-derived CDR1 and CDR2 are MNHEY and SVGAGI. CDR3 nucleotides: TGTGCCAGCAGTCGACAGGGGTACTATGGCTACACCTTC. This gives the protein CASSRQGYYGYTF.

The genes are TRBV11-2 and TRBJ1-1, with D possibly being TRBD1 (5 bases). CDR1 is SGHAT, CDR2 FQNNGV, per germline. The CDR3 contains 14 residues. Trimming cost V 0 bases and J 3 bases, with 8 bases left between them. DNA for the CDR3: TGTGCCAGCAGCTTAGATCCGGGGGACACTGAAGCTTTCTTT. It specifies CASSLDPGDTEAFF.

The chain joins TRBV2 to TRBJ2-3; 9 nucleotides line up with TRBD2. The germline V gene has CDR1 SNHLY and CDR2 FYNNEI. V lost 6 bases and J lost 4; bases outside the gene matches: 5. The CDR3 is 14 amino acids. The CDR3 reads CASRASGVPDTQYF. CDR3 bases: TGTGCCAGCAGGGCTAGCGGGGTTCCAGATACGCAGTATTTT.